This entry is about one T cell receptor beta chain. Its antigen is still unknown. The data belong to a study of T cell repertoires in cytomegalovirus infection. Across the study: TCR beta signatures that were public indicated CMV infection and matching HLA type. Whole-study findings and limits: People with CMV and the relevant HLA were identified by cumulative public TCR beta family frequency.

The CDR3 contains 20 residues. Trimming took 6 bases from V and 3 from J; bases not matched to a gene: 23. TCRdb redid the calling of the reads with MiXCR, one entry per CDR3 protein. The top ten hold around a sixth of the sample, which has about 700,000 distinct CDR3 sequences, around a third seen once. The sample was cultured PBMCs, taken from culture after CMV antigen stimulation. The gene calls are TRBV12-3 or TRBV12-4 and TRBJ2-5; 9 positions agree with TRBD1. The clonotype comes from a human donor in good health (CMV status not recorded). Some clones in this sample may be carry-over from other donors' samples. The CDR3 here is CASSPNPGTGSKTLEETQYF. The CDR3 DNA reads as TGTGCCAGCAGCCCTAACCCCGGGACAGGGTCCAAAACACTGGAAGAGACCCAGTACTTC.